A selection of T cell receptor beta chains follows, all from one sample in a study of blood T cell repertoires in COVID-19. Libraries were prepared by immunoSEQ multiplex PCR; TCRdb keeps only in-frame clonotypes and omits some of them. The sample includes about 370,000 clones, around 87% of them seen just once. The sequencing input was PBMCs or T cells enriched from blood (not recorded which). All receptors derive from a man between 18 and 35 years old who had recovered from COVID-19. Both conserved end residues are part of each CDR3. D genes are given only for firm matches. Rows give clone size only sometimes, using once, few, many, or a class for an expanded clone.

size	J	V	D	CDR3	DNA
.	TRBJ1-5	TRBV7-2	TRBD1	CASSLVTGNNQPQHF	TGTGCCAGCAGCTTAGTGACAGGGAACAATCAGCCCCAGCATTTT
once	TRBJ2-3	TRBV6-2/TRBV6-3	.	CASSYSYTRNTQYF	TGTGCCAGCAGTTACTCGTATACGAGGAATACGCAGTATTTT
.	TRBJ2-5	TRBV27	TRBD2	CASSPPGLAGGPETQYF	TGTGCCAGCAGTCCGCCGGGACTAGCGGGAGGGCCGGAGACCCAGTACTTC
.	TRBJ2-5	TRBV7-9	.	CASSRAGIETQYF	TGTGCCAGCAGCCGTGCGGGTATTGAGACCCAGTACTTC
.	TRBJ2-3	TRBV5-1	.	CASSFRVADTQYF	TGCGCCAGCAGCTTCAGGGTCGCAGATACGCAGTATTTT
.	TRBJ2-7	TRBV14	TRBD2	CASRGSGRGYEQYF	TGTGCCAGCAGGGGTAGCGGGAGAGGGTACGAGCAGTACTTC
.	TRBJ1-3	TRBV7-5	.	CARSLDVQGGNTIYF	TGTGCCAGAAGCTTAGACGTCCAGGGAGGAAACACCATATATTTT
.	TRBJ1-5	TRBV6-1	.	CASSEALAQGNQPQHF	TGTGCCAGCAGTGAAGCGCTGGCTCAGGGTAATCAGCCCCAGCATTTT
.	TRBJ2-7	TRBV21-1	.	CASTSGEQYF	TGTGCCAGCACATCGGGTGAGCAGTACTTC
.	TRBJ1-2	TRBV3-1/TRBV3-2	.	CASSPVGLGGYYGYTF	TGTGCCAGCAGCCCAGTGGGCTTGGGGGGATACTATGGCTACACCTTC
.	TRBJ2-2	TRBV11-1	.	CASSPSVSANTGELFF	TGTGCCAGCAGCCCCTCGGTCAGCGCGAACACCGGGGAGCTGTTTTTT
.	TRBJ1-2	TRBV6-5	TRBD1	CASRDGTALNYGYTF	TGTGCCAGCAGGGACGGGACAGCCCTTAACTATGGCTACACCTTC
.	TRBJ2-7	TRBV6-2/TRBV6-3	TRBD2	CASSYSRTSGYEQYF	TGTGCCAGCAGTTACTCACGGACTAGCGGCTACGAGCAGTACTTC
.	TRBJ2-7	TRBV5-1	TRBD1	CASSTGTGGYEQYF	TGCGCCAGCAGTACCGGGACAGGGGGTTACGAGCAGTACTTC
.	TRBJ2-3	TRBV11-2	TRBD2	CASSSWTSGGTDTQYF	TGTGCCAGCAGCTCCTGGACTAGCGGGGGCACAGATACGCAGTATTTT